The sample holds a few counts of the clone carrying this T cell receptor (beta chain). Its antigen is currently unknown. The entry originates in a study of blood T cells in healthy people across ages. Findings of the study overall: With naive T cell percentage, TCR beta diversity showed a strong correlation. A roughly linear fall in TCR beta diversity per million T cells was seen with increasing age.

Combining a sample-barcoded 5' primer with a J-beta primer mix, a second PCR ran for roughly 6 to 12 cycles. TCRdb recomputed calls from the 5' RACE reads with MiXCR, one row per CDR3 protein. This sample has 500,000 to 550,000 distinct CDR3 sequences, with about 24% found just once. V lost 6 bases, J lost 4 bases, and 15 bases lay in between. The CDR3 is made up of 14 amino acids. The sample also formed part of further work on T cells of mothers and their children.

Sequencing input: blood. The sequence came from a boy between 10 and 17 years old in good health. The chain is built from TRBV12-3 or TRBV12-4 and TRBJ2-5; unclear D gene. The CDR3 DNA is TGTGCCAGCAGCCCCCGCGAGAAGGGAGAGACCCAGTACTTC. Protein sequence: CASSPREKGETQYF.